These T cell receptor beta chains were read from a single sample in a study of neurological immune-mediated disorders. TCRdb fed the 5' RACE reads into MiXCR, producing one record per CDR3 protein. The sample contains over 60,000 distinct CDR3 sequences, 4.5% to 5.5% of which appear only once. Sequencing was carried out using PBMCs. Receptor source: a woman aged 45-60 years with multiple sclerosis. The conserved cysteine and the conserved F or W are not part of the CDR3 here. Fields, in order: CDR3 protein, V gene, J gene, D gene. D genes are given only for firm matches.

CDR3 protein: ASSLAKTSGEQF; V gene: TRBV5-1; J gene: TRBJ2-1; D gene: TRBD2
CDR3 protein: SATPGQENQPQH; V gene: TRBV20-1; J gene: TRBJ1-5; D gene: TRBD1
CDR3 protein: SAGVPDRPYEQY; V gene: TRBV20-1; J gene: TRBJ2-7; D gene: TRBD1
CDR3 protein: ASSYGVGESNTEAF; V gene: TRBV6-5; J gene: TRBJ1-1; D gene: .
CDR3 protein: ASSWGGNLH; V gene: TRBV5-6; J gene: TRBJ1-6; D gene: .
CDR3 protein: ASSASGSSYNEQF; V gene: TRBV7-3; J gene: TRBJ2-1; D gene: TRBD2
CDR3 protein: ASSLFTGPSVYEQY; V gene: TRBV5-6; J gene: TRBJ2-7; D gene: .
CDR3 protein: ASSLVENSNYGYT; V gene: TRBV7-8; J gene: TRBJ1-2; D gene: .
CDR3 protein: ASSVEGRSYNEQF; V gene: TRBV9; J gene: TRBJ2-1; D gene: .
CDR3 protein: SGARQGNTGELF; V gene: TRBV29-1; J gene: TRBJ2-2; D gene: TRBD1
CDR3 protein: ASSRGQDSYEQY; V gene: TRBV7-3; J gene: TRBJ2-7; D gene: TRBD1
CDR3 protein: ASSPAGGETQY; V gene: TRBV11-3; J gene: TRBJ2-5; D gene: .
CDR3 protein: SARTDSTDTQY; V gene: TRBV20-1; J gene: TRBJ2-3; D gene: .
CDR3 protein: ASSLLGGQETQY; V gene: TRBV5-1; J gene: TRBJ2-5; D gene: .
CDR3 protein: ASSSGTSGAGKIQY; V gene: TRBV12-3/TRBV12-4; J gene: TRBJ2-4; D gene: TRBD2
CDR3 protein: ASSLEITDTQY; V gene: TRBV7-9; J gene: TRBJ2-3; D gene: .
CDR3 protein: ATPVRRQGNYGYT; V gene: TRBV15; J gene: TRBJ1-2; D gene: TRBD1